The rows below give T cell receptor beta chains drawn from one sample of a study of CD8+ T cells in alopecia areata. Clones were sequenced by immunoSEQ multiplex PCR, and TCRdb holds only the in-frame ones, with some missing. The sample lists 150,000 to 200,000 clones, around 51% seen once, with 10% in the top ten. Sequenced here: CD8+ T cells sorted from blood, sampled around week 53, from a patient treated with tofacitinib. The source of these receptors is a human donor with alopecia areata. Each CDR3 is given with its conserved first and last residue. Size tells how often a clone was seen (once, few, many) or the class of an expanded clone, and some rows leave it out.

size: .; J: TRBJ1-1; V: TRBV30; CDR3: CAWNRRATEAFF
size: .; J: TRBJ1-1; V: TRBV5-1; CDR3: CASSLAVNTEAFF
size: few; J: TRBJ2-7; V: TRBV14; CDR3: CASSQGGGEEQYF
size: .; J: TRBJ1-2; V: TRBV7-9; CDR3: CASSFRGGIDGYTF
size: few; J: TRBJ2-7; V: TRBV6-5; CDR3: CASSYSDTAYEQYF
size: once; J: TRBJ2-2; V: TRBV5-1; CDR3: CASSSAGTGDSTKNTGELFF
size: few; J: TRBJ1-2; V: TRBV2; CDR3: CASSKTDSPNYGYTF
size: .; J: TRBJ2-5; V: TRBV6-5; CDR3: CASSLAGHKETQYF
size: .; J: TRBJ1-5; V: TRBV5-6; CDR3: CASSRVGSNQPQHF
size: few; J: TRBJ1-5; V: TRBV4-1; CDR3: CASSQETSINQPQHF
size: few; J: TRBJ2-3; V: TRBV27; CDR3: CASSSRTITDTQYF
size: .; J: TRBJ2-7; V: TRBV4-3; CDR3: CASSQGQGIDEQYF
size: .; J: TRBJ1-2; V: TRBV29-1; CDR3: CSVVGYYGYTF
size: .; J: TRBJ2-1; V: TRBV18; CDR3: CASSFPPGQGVNEQFF
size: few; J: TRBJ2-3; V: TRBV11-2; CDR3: CASSLDSGVTVTTDTQYF
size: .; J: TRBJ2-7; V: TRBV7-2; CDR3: CASSRSPLFSYEQYF
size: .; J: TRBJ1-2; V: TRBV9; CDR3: CASSVGQVYGYTF
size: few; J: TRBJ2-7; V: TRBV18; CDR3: CASSSGLGTGRYYEQYF
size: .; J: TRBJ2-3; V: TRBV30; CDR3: CAWSLAGFTDTQYF
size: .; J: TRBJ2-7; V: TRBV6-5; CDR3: CASSYRDEQYF
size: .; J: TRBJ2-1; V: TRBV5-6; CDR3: CASSASGDNEQFF